Listed below are T cell receptor beta chains from one sample, sequenced in a study of T cells in localized non-small cell lung cancer. Clones were sequenced by immunoSEQ multiplex PCR, and TCRdb holds only the in-frame ones, with some missing. The table shows 800 or so clones, with around a third occurring only once. This specimen was normal lung tissue next to the tumor, taken before any cancer treatment. The receptors derive from a male donor at least 60 years old with stage II lung adenocarcinoma. The CDR3 runs from the conserved cysteine through the conserved F or W. A D gene is named only where the DNA matches it firmly. Size is stated for part of the rows, as once, few or many counts, or as a class when the clone is expanded.

cdr3_aa cdr3_nt clone_size j_call v_call d_call
CASSPLRDPSYNEQFF TGTGCCAGCTCACCCCTCCGGGACCCGTCCTACAATGAGCAGTTCTTC - TRBJ2-1 TRBV18 -
CASSVLMNTEAFF TGTGCCAGCAGCGTACTAATGAACACTGAAGCTTTCTTT - TRBJ1-1 TRBV14 -
CASSLNRGGTYNEQFF TGTGCCAGCAGCTTAAACAGGGGTGGGACCTACAATGAGCAGTTCTTC large TRBJ2-1 TRBV11-3 TRBD1
CSVDRWRGRRYGYTF TGCAGCGTCGACCGGTGGCGGGGGCGACGCTATGGCTACACCTTC - TRBJ1-2 TRBV29-1 -
CASSTSGRGLGNEQFF TGTGCCAGCAGCACAAGCGGTAGGGGGCTGGGCAATGAGCAGTTCTTC large TRBJ2-1 TRBV11-3 TRBD1
CASSSRDNYEQYF TGTGCCAGTAGTAGCCGGGACAATTACGAGCAGTACTTC - TRBJ2-7 TRBV19 -
CASSRENTDTQYF TGTGCCAGCAGCCGGGAAAACACAGATACGCAGTATTTT large TRBJ2-3 TRBV9 -
CASSPQTGAGEQYF TGTGCCAGCTCACCACAGACAGGGGCAGGGGAGCAGTACTTC few TRBJ2-7 TRBV18 TRBD1
CASSSGTGNEKLFF TGTGCCAGCAGTAGCGGGACAGGGAATGAAAAACTGTTTTTT - TRBJ1-4 TRBV2 TRBD1
CAISSTGTGEGYTF TGTGCCATCAGTTCGACCGGGACAGGGGAAGGCTACACCTTC medium-sized TRBJ1-2 TRBV6-8 TRBD1
CASSENRGPNEKLFF TGTGCCAGCAGTGAAAACAGGGGGCCCAATGAAAAACTGTTTTTT few TRBJ1-4 TRBV25-1 TRBD1
CASSLGRGANTEAFF TGTGCCAGCTCACTCGGGCGGGGGGCGAATACTGAAGCTTTCTTT few TRBJ1-1 TRBV18 -